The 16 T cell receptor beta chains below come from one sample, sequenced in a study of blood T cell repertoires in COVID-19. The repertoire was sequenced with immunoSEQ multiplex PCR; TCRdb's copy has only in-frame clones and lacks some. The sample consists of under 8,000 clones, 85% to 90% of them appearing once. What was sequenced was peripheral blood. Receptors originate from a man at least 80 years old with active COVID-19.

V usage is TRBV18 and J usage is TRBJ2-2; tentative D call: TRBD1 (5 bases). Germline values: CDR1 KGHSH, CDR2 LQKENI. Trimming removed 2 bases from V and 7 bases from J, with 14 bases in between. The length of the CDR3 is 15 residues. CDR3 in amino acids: CASSPSIQGVGELFF. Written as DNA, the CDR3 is TGTGCCAGCTCACCAAGCATCCAGGGTGTCGGGGAGCTGTTTTTT.

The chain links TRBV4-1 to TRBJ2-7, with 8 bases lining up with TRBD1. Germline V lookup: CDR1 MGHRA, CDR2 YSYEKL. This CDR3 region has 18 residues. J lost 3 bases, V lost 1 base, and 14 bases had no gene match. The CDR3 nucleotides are TGCGCCAGCAGCCAAGGGGGAGGCAGGGGGCTAGGAATCTACGAGCAGTACTTC. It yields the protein CASSQGGGRGLGIYEQYF.

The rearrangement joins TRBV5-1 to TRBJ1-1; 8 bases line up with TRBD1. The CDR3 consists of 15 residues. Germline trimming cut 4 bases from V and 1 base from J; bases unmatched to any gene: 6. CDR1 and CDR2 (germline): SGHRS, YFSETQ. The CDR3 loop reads CASSAVGTGNTEAFF. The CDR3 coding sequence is TGCGCCAGCAGCGCCGTCGGGACAGGGAACACTGAAGCTTTCTTT.

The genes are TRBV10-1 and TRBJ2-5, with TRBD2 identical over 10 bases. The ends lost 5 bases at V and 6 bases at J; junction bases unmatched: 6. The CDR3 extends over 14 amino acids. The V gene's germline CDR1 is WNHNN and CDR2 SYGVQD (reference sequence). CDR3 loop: CASSPSGSVKTQYF. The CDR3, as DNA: TGCGCCAGCAGTCCTAGCGGGAGCGTAAAGACCCAGTACTTC.

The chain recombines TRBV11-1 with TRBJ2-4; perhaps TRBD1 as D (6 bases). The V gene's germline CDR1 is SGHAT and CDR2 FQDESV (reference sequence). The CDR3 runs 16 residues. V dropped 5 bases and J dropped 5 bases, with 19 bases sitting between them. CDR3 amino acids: CASSNSQSGGQNIQYF. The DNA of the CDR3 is TGTGCCAGCAGCAATAGCCAAAGTGGGGGCCAAAACATTCAGTACTTC.

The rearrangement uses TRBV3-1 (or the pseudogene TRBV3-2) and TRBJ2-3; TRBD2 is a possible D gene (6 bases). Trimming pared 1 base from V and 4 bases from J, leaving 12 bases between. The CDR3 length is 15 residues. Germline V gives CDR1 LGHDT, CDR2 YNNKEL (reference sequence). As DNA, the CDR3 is TGTGCCAGCAGCCAAGTAGCGGTTGGGGCAGATACGCAGTATTTT. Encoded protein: CASSQVAVGADTQYF.

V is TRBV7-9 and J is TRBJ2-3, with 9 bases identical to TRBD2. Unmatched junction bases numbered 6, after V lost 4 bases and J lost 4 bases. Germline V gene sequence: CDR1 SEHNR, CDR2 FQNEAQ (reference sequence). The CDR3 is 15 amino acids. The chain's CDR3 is CASSSQAGGPDTQYF. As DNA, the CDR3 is TGTGCCAGCAGCTCTCAAGCGGGAGGCCCAGATACGCAGTATTTT.

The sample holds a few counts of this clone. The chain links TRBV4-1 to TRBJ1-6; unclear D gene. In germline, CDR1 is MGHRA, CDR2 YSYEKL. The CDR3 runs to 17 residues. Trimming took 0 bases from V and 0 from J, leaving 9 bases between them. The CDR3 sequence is CASSQDFESSYNSPLHF. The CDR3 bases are TGCGCCAGCAGCCAAGATTTCGAGAGCTCCTATAATTCACCCCTCCACTTT.

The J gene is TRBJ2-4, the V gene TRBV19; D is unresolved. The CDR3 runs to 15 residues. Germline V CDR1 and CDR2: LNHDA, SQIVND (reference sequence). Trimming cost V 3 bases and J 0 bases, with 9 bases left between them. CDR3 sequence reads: CASSMGYIAKNIQYF. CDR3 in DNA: TGTGCCAGTAGTATGGGCTACATAGCCAAAAACATTCAGTACTTC.

CDR3 loop: CASSPQGPSKNTGELFF. In DNA, the CDR3 is TGTGCCAGCAGCCCCCAGGGGCCATCTAAAAACACCGGGGAGCTGTTTTTT. V is TRBV16 and J is TRBJ2-2, with D perhaps matching TRBD1 (6 bases). Trimming stripped 4 bases from V and 2 bases from J, with 17 bases between. Germline CDR1 and CDR2: KGHSY and FQNENV. The CDR3 runs to 17 residues. The full variable domain, rest sourced from reference TRBV16 and TRBJ2-2, is GEEVAQTPKHLVRGEGQKAKLYCAPIKGHSYVFWYQQVLKNEFKFLISFQNENVFDETGMPKERFSAKCLPNSPCSLEIQATKLEDSAVYFCASSPQGPSKNTGELFFGEGSRLTVL.

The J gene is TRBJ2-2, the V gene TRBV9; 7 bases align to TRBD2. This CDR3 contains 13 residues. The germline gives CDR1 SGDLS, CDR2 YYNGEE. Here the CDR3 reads CAARRGYTGELFF. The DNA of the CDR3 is TGTGCTGCCAGGCGGGGGTACACCGGGGAGCTGTTTTTT.

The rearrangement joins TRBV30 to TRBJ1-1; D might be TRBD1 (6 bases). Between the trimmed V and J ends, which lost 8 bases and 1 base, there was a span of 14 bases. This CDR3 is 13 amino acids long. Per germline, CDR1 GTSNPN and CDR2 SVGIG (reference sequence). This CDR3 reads CARNRDPNTEAFF. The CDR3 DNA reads TGTGCCCGAAACAGGGATCCGAACACTGAAGCTTTCTTT.

CDR3 DNA sequence: TGTGCCAGCAGACAGGATCGGTTGACCTACGAGCAGTACTTC. Translating it yields CASRQDRLTYEQYF. The V and J genes are TRBV6-5 and TRBJ2-7, with a tentative D call TRBD1 (5 bases). V was pared by 6 bases and J by 2 bases, with 14 bases between. The CDR3 runs 14 residues. The V gene's germline CDR1 is MNHEY and CDR2 SVGAGI.

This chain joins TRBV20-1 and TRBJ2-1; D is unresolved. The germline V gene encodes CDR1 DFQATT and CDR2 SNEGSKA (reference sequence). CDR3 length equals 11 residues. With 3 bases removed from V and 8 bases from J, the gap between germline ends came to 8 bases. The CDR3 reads CSARVGYEQFF. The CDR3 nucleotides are TGCAGTGCTAGGGTGGGCTATGAGCAGTTCTTC.

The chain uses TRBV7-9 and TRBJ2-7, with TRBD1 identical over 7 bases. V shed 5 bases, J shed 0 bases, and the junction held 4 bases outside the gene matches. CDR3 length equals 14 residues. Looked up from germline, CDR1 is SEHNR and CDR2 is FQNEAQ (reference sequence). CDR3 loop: CASSPRDSSYEQYF. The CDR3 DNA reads TGTGCCAGCAGCCCAAGGGACAGCTCCTACGAGCAGTACTTC.

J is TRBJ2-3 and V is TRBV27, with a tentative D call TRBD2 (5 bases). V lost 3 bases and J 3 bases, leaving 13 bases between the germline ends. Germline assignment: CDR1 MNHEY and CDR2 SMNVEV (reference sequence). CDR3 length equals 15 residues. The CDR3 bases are TGTGCCAGCAGTTTCTCTAGCCTCCGAACAGATACGCAGTATTTT. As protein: CASSFSSLRTDTQYF.